The 20 T cell receptor beta chains below come from one sample, sequenced in a study of regulatory T cells in long-lasting Graves disease. Time point defined: newly diagnosed GD, antithyroid drugs for less than 3 months. Making the TCR library involved RNA that had been extracted from PBMCs. Building the TCR beta libraries relied on iRepertoire HTBI primers, and CDR3 regions underwent Arm-PCR. TCRdb reanalysed the multiplex PCR reads using MiXCR and keeps one entry per CDR3 protein. This repertoire shows roughly 350,000 distinct CDR3 sequences, 16% found once; its top ten account for 25% to 30%. These data were also reused for a study on T cells in Graves' hyperthyroidism and ophthalmopathy.

The source was peripheral blood mononuclear cells (PBMCs), collected at new diagnosis, from a patient treated with antithyroid drugs. These receptor sequences come from a man aged 35 to 55 with Graves disease.

This clonotype was seen more than once but under ten times. The chain is built from TRBV19 and TRBJ1-6; D is perhaps TRBD1 (5 bases). Germline V gene data show CDR1 as LNHDA and CDR2 as SQIVND (reference sequence). Trimming pared 7 bases from V and 3 bases from J, leaving 22 bases between. The CDR3 covers 18 residues. Here the CDR3 DNA reads TGTGCCAGTACCCGGTCACAATTCCAGGGCGTCTATAATTCACCCCTCCACTTT. This encodes CASTRSQFQGVYNSPLHF.

In this sample, this clonotype turned up many times. This chain links TRBV3-1 with TRBJ2-5, with D unresolved. There are 12 residues in the CDR3. With 1 base removed from V and 5 bases from J, the gap between germline ends came to 5 bases. The germline CDR1 and CDR2 sequences are LGHDT and YNNKEL (reference sequence). This chain's CDR3 is CASSQGWETQYF. The CDR3 DNA sequence: TGTGCCAGCAGCCAAGGGTGGGAGACCCAGTACTTC.

This clonotype showed up many times. J is TRBJ2-7 and V is TRBV28; D possibly corresponds to TRBD2 (6 bases). V was cut by 3 bases and J by 6 bases, with 15 bases left in between. Per germline, CDR1 MDHEN and CDR2 SYDVKM. This CDR3 spans 14 amino acids. The DNA of the CDR3 is TGTGCCAGCAGTTTCCTGTTTTTGGGGGGCGAGCAGTACTTC. Translated, it gives CASSFLFLGGEQYF.

This clonotype appeared a few times. The chain links TRBV29-1 to TRBJ1-4; D perhaps matches TRBD1 (5 bases). Germline CDR1 SQVTM, CDR2 ANQGSEA. Trimming cost V 7 bases and J 6 bases, with 12 bases left between them. CDR3 size: 12 residues. CDR3 region: CSEAGSDEKLFF. CDR3 nucleotide sequence: TGCAGCGAGGCAGGGAGCGATGAAAAACTGTTTTTT.

The rearrangement links TRBV7-2 to TRBJ2-7; D unclear. The CDR3 totals 12 residues. The ends were cut back, 3 bases at V and 6 bases at J, with 9 bases in the middle. Germline V gives CDR1 SGHTA, CDR2 FQGNSA. The CDR3 sequence is CASSLSLREQYF. CDR3 coding DNA: TGTGCCAGCAGCTTGTCGCTACGCGAGCAGTACTTC.

This clonotype has more than one count but fewer than ten. The rearrangement joins TRBV4-3 to TRBJ2-1, with 10 bases identical to TRBD2. V trimming: 2 bases; J trimming: 4 bases; junction bases outside the gene matches: 5. CDR3 length equals 16 residues. Germline V lookup: CDR1 LGHNA, CDR2 YSLEER. The CDR3 DNA reads as TGCGCCAGCAGCCAAACCCTAGCGGGGGTATACAATGAGCAGTTCTTC. Protein: CASSQTLAGVYNEQFF.

The chain combines TRBV5-5 with TRBJ2-1; 12 bases agree with TRBD1. The DNA matches TRBJ2-5 better at its end, which makes the J call doubtful. The CDR3 contains 15 residues. Germline V gene data show CDR1 as SGHKS and CDR2 as YYEKEE (reference sequence). CDR3 sequence reads: CASSRGQGAGETQYF. CDR3 sequence (DNA): TGTGCCAGCAGCAGGGGACAGGGGGCTGGAGAGACCCAGTACTTC.

This clonotype showed up many times. The genes are TRBV4-3 and TRBJ1-5; 7 bases match TRBD1. J lost 4 bases, V lost 0 bases, and 3 bases had no gene match. CDR3 length: 15 amino acids. Germline CDR1 and CDR2: LGHNA and YSLEER. The chain's CDR3 is CASSQDRQGNQPQHF. For the CDR3, the DNA is TGCGCCAGCAGCCAAGATCGACAGGGTAATCAGCCCCAGCATTTT.

This clonotype was detected only a few times. This chain joins TRBV28 and TRBJ2-7; 8 bases agree with TRBD1. This CDR3 has 12 amino acids. The germline gives CDR1 MDHEN, CDR2 SYDVKM. Germline trimming cut 4 bases from V and 7 bases from J; bases unmatched to any gene: 3. Written as DNA, the CDR3 is TGTGCCAGCAGTTCAGGGGGCCGTGAGCAGTACTTC. Its translation is CASSSGGREQYF.

There are many counts of this clonotype. The DNA of the CDR3 is TGCAGCGTTGACAGGGAGGGAGATGGCTACACCTTC. Protein product: CSVDREGDGYTF. The rearrangement uses TRBV29-1 and TRBJ1-2; TRBD1 might be the D (5 bases). Between the trimmed V and J ends, which lost 3 bases and 6 bases, there was a span of 11 bases. Germline V gene data show CDR1 as SQVTM and CDR2 as ANQGSEA. CDR3 size: 12 residues.

In this sample, this clonotype turned up a few times. The chain uses TRBV20-1 and TRBJ2-3; TRBD2 matches at 11 bases. The germline gives CDR1 DFQATT, CDR2 SNEGSKA (reference sequence). The length of the CDR3 is 14 residues. The CDR3 coding sequence is TGCAGCTTAGCGGGGGGGCCAGTGACAGATACGCAGTATTTT. Translation: CSLAGGPVTDTQYF.

This clonotype was observed at least ten times. This chain uses TRBV24-1 with TRBJ2-3; TRBD1 matches at 9 bases. In germline, CDR1 is KGHDR, CDR2 SFDVKD. Losses at the gene ends were 9 bases for V and 3 bases for J; bases not matched to a gene: 12. The CDR3 is 16 amino acids. The CDR3 sequence: CATSDGTGLVTDTQYF. DNA for the CDR3: TGTGCCACCTCCGACGGGACAGGGTTAGTGACAGATACGCAGTATTTT.

This clonotype was observed at least ten times. The CDR3 is CASSYSSNQPQHF. The CDR3 DNA is TGTGCCAGCAGTTACTCCAGCAATCAGCCCCAGCATTTT. The rearrangement uses TRBV6-5 and TRBJ1-5; unclear D gene. Trimming stripped 0 bases from V and 1 base from J, with 1 base between. Germline V CDR1 and CDR2: MNHEY, SVGAGI. This CDR3 is built from 13 residues.

The chain combines TRBV25-1 with TRBJ2-7; D not certain. The germline gives CDR1 MGHDK, CDR2 SYGVNS. V shed 3 bases and J shed 0 bases, with 6 bases lying between them. This CDR3 has 13 residues. This CDR3 is CASSDPSSYEQYF. The DNA of the CDR3 is TGTGCCAGCAGTGATCCTAGCTCCTACGAGCAGTACTTC.

This clonotype has ten or more counts. The genes are TRBV27 and TRBJ2-7; D assignment may be TRBD1 or TRBD2 (6 bases each). Germline assignment: CDR1 MNHEY and CDR2 SMNVEV (reference sequence). This CDR3 is 14 amino acids long. V lost 6 bases, J lost 0 bases, and 12 bases lay in between. The CDR3 reads CASRDGGGSYEQYF. DNA for the CDR3: TGTGCCAGCAGGGACGGGGGCGGCTCCTACGAGCAGTACTTC.

This chain connects TRBV4-2 to TRBJ1-6; D call uncertain. V was shortened by 0 bases and J by 7 bases, with 13 bases between the two germline ends. The length of the CDR3 is 16 residues. CDR1 and CDR2 (germline): LGHNA, YNFKEQ. The CDR3: CASSQDLVQLNSPLHF. The CDR3 DNA reads TGTGCCAGCAGCCAAGATCTTGTTCAGCTAAATTCACCCCTCCACTTT.

This clonotype came up many times. CDR3: CASSYQRGRGVDEQYF. CDR3 DNA: TGTGCCAGCAGTTATCAGCGGGGCCGCGGAGTGGACGAGCAGTACTTC. The chain couples TRBV28 to TRBJ2-7; TRBD2 matches at 7 bases. With V trimmed by 4 bases and J by 5 bases, 14 bases remained unmatched. This CDR3 is 16 amino acids long. Germline lookup yields CDR1 MDHEN and CDR2 SYDVKM.

The chain joins TRBV20-1 to TRBJ1-6, with 10 bases lining up with TRBD1. Per the germline V gene, CDR1 is DFQATT and CDR2 is SNEGSKA (reference sequence). The CDR3 consists of 16 residues. The junction had 15 bases not matched to a gene; V was cut back by 6 bases and J by 10 bases. The CDR3 region is CSANSPGQGLVSPLHF. The CDR3 nucleotides read TGCAGTGCAAACAGCCCGGGACAGGGGTTGGTGTCACCCCTCCACTTT.

This clonotype was counted between two and nine times. J is TRBJ1-4 and V is TRBV5-1, with TRBD1 matching over 10 bases. The CDR3 has 14 amino acids. V lost 4 bases, J lost 7 bases, and 4 bases stayed unmatched. Germline loops: CDR1 SGHRS, CDR2 YFSETQ. The CDR3 DNA reads TGCGCCAGCAGCGCCGGGACAGGGGTTGAAAAACTGTTTTTT. This codes for CASSAGTGVEKLFF.

This clonotype was counted at least ten times. This rearrangement joins TRBV3-1 to TRBJ1-2; D not resolved. This CDR3 comprises 13 residues. With 4 bases removed from V and 5 bases from J, the gap between germline ends came to 11 bases. Per germline, CDR1 LGHDT and CDR2 YNNKEL (reference sequence). The DNA of the CDR3 is TGTGCCAGCAGCCGGGAGACCCTGTATGGCTACACCTTC. Protein: CASSRETLYGYTF.